These T cell receptor beta chains were read from a single sample in a study of vaccination effects on CD4 cells after COVID-19. No antigen has been identified for these receptors. Clones were sequenced by immunoSEQ multiplex PCR, and TCRdb holds only the in-frame ones, with some missing. The table records some 41,000 clones, about 60% of them present only once. The sample in question was CD4+ T cells from PBMCs cultured with HCoV-OC43 spike peptides, obtained before COVID-19 vaccination. The receptors originated from a human donor who received a COVID-19 vaccine. Each CDR3 is given with its conserved first and last residue. The D gene is left open where the match is weak. Clone size is shown for a subset of rows, as once, few, many or a class of expanded clone.

TRBJ2-5,TRBV11-2,once,TRBD2,CASTTGGQETQYF,TGTGCCAGCACAACGGGGGGGCAAGAGACCCAGTACTTC
TRBJ2-7,TRBV27,few,TRBD2,CANGGSRVYEQYF,TGTGCCAACGGGGGGTCGCGGGTCTACGAGCAGTACTTC
TRBJ1-3,TRBV4-2,-,-,CASSQDRGVGGNTIYF,TGTGCCAGCAGCCAAGATCGGGGCGTAGGAGGAAACACCATATATTTT
TRBJ1-6,TRBV2,-,-,CASRGSSYNSPLHF,TGTGCCAGCAGGGGCAGCTCCTATAATTCACCCCTCCACTTT
TRBJ2-5,TRBV5-4,few,TRBD2,CASSLSSGLAEETQYF,TGTGCCAGCAGCTTGTCTTCGGGACTAGCGGAAGAGACCCAGTACTTC
TRBJ1-3,TRBV6-5,-,-,CASTREGSGNTIYF,TGTGCCAGCACTCGAGAAGGCTCTGGAAACACCATATATTTT
TRBJ1-2,TRBV10-3,-,-,CAARDNQNYGYTF,TGTGCCGCGAGGGACAACCAGAACTATGGCTACACCTTC
TRBJ2-1,TRBV7-2,few,TRBD2,CASSLETRAGGVEQFF,TGTGCCAGCAGCTTAGAAACGCGTGCCGGGGGGGTGGAGCAGTTCTTC
TRBJ2-7,TRBV19,few,-,CASSMARGAYEQYF,TGTGCCAGTAGTATGGCCAGGGGGGCCTACGAGCAGTACTTC
TRBJ1-5,TRBV5-4,-,TRBD1,CASSGDRGQPQHF,TGTGCCAGCAGCGGGGACAGGGGACAGCCCCAGCATTTT
TRBJ1-6,TRBV7-6,-,TRBD1,CASSLLGRGNSPLHF,TGTGCCAGCAGCTTATTGGGCAGGGGGAATTCACCCCTCCACTTT
TRBJ2-2,TRBV6-5,-,TRBD1,CASSYGQGVTGELFF,TGTGCCAGCAGTTACGGACAGGGGGTCACCGGGGAGCTGTTTTTT
TRBJ1-1,TRBV2,-,-,CASSVGGGVTEAFF,TGTGCCAGCAGTGTCGGGGGAGGGGTCACTGAAGCTTTCTTT
TRBJ2-6,TRBV10-2,-,-,CASSRGPMVSGANVLTF,TGCGCCAGCAGTCGGGGGCCGATGGTCTCTGGGGCCAACGTCCTGACTTTC
TRBJ1-1,TRBV18,-,-,CASSPPSGQGEAFF,TGTGCCAGCTCACCACCGAGTGGGCAGGGTGAAGCTTTCTTT
TRBJ2-6,TRBV9,many,TRBD1,CASKDTGGTGANVLTF,TGTGCCAGCAAGGATACAGGGGGCACTGGGGCCAACGTCCTGACTTTC
TRBJ2-7,TRBV6-1,-,-,CASSEERGRAYEQYF,TGTGCCAGCAGTGAAGAGAGGGGACGGGCCTACGAGCAGTACTTC
TRBJ1-2,TRBV21-1,many,-,CASSKRDSYGYTF,TGTGCCAGCAGCAAAAGGGACAGCTATGGCTACACCTTC
TRBJ2-3,TRBV10-3,once,TRBD2,CAITGLATDTQYF,TGTGCCATCACCGGACTAGCAACAGATACGCAGTATTTT
TRBJ1-5,TRBV19,-,-,CASSSGGNNQPQHF,TGTGCCAGTAGTTCGGGGGGTAACAATCAGCCCCAGCATTTT
TRBJ2-7,TRBV5-8,once,TRBD1,CASSMTRTGGPYEQYF,TGTGCCAGCAGCATGACAAGGACAGGGGGCCCCTACGAGCAGTACTTC
TRBJ2-7,TRBV6-1,-,-,CASSEAYEQYF,TGTGCCAGCAGTGAAGCCTACGAGCAGTACTTC
TRBJ1-2,TRBV2,-,-,CASGSVARGGYTF,TGTGCCAGTGGAAGCGTAGCCCGTGGTGGCTACACCTTC
TRBJ2-7,TRBV11-2,-,-,CASRSAREGYEQYF,TGTGCCAGCAGATCCGCTCGAGAGGGCTACGAGCAGTACTTC
TRBJ1-4,TRBV11-2,-,TRBD1,CASSLGGTGLAELFF,TGTGCCAGCAGCTTAGGCGGGACAGGGTTGGCGGAACTGTTTTTT
TRBJ1-2,TRBV6-1,-,-,CASTLPGRHGYTF,TGTGCCAGCACCTTACCGGGACGACATGGCTACACCTTC
TRBJ2-3,TRBV13,-,TRBD2,CASSVTSRWREASTDTQYF,TGTGCCAGCAGCGTTACCTCTAGATGGCGGGAGGCTAGCACAGATACGCAGTATTTT
TRBJ1-3,TRBV6-5,once,-,CASSSPNTGNTIYF,TGTGCCAGCAGTTCCCCGAATACTGGAAACACCATATATTTT
TRBJ1-1,TRBV16,-,TRBD1,CASSQRDRGKAFF,TGTGCCAGCAGCCAGCGGGACAGGGGCAAAGCTTTCTTT
TRBJ2-1,TRBV19,-,-,CASSTHGVFSEQFF,TGTGCCAGTAGTACCCACGGGGTGTTCAGTGAGCAGTTCTTC
TRBJ2-1,TRBV15,once,TRBD2,CATSRAAGSYNEQFF,TGTGCCACCAGCAGAGCAGCGGGAAGCTACAATGAGCAGTTCTTC
TRBJ1-1,TRBV6-5,once,-,CASRGGVGSNTEAFF,TGTGCCAGCAGAGGCGGGGTAGGGTCGAACACTGAAGCTTTCTTT
TRBJ2-2,TRBV6-6,-,-,CASFQGANTGELFF,TGTGCCAGTTTTCAAGGGGCGAACACCGGGGAGCTGTTTTTT
TRBJ2-7,TRBV6-5,-,TRBD1,CASRIPGTGRDEQYF,TGTGCCAGCAGGATACCCGGGACAGGGAGAGACGAGCAGTACTTC
TRBJ1-1,TRBV10-3,-,-,CAISEVGGRKTEAFF,TGTGCCATCAGTGAAGTCGGGGGGCGGAAGACTGAAGCTTTCTTT
TRBJ2-1,TRBV18,-,-,CASSPGNGNNEQFF,TGTGCCAGCTCACCGGGCAACGGAAACAATGAGCAGTTCTTC
TRBJ1-4,TRBV12-3/TRBV12-4,-,-,CASSFWGTVLFF,TGTGCCAGCAGTTTTTGGGGGACGGTACTGTTTTTT
TRBJ1-1,TRBV25-1,few,TRBD1,CASSDRGRGNTEAFF,TGTGCCAGCAGTGACAGGGGGAGGGGGAACACTGAAGCTTTCTTT
TRBJ2-7,TRBV2,-,-,CASSVSYEQYF,TGTGCCAGCTCTGTCTCCTACGAGCAGTACTTC
TRBJ2-2,TRBV11-3,-,-,CASSTTGDTGELFF,TGTGCCAGCAGCACCACGGGCGACACCGGGGAGCTGTTTTTT
TRBJ2-1,TRBV10-3,-,TRBD1,CAISVRAAQGQRNNEQFF,TGTGCCATCAGTGTTCGGGCCGCACAGGGGCAAAGGAACAATGAGCAGTTCTTC
TRBJ1-2,TRBV19,-,-,CASSTLANYGYTF,TGTGCCAGTAGTACACTAGCTAACTATGGCTACACCTTC
TRBJ1-2,TRBV5-1,-,-,CASTPAEGGNNGYTF,TGCGCCAGCACCCCAGCCGAGGGCGGGAATAATGGCTACACCTTC
TRBJ1-6,TRBV7-9,-,-,CASSLESLGTTPLHF,TGTGCCAGCAGCTTAGAAAGCCTGGGTACAACGCCCCTCCACTTT
TRBJ1-5,TRBV19,-,-,CASSITGSSNQPQHF,TGTGCCAGTAGTATTACAGGGAGCAGCAATCAGCCCCAGCATTTT
TRBJ1-3,TRBV5-1,-,-,CASSLEDSSGNTIYF,TGCGCCAGCAGCTTGGAAGACAGCTCTGGAAACACCATATATTTT
TRBJ2-1,TRBV7-9,-,-,CASSLRDWENNEQFF,TGTGCCAGCAGCCTCCGGGACTGGGAGAACAATGAGCAGTTCTTC
TRBJ2-2,TRBV27,-,-,CASSLSRGWAGELFF,TGTGCCAGCAGTTTATCACGGGGTTGGGCCGGGGAGCTGTTTTTT
TRBJ1-1,TRBV10-2,-,-,CASSDGTEAFF,TGCGCCAGCAGTGATGGCACTGAAGCTTTCTTT
TRBJ1-1,TRBV6-5,-,TRBD1,CASRQGAGNTEAFF,TGTGCCAGCAGACAGGGGGCGGGAAACACTGAAGCTTTCTTT
TRBJ1-1,TRBV9,-,TRBD1,CASSVEGGRDTEAFF,TGTGCCAGCAGCGTAGAAGGGGGCCGGGACACTGAAGCTTTCTTT
TRBJ1-6,TRBV2,-,TRBD1,CASSAEGQAYTPLHF,TGTGCCAGCAGTGCTGAAGGACAGGCGTATACACCCCTCCACTTT
TRBJ1-1,TRBV6-4,once,TRBD1,CASSVAGGTEAFF,TGTGCCAGCAGCGTGGCAGGGGGCACTGAAGCTTTCTTT
TRBJ1-1,TRBV9,once,TRBD1,CASSANRGMNTEAFF,TGTGCCAGCAGCGCCAACAGGGGGATGAACACTGAAGCTTTCTTT
TRBJ2-5,TRBV4-1,-,TRBD2,CASSHKGLLAGGLHRETQYF,TGCGCCAGCAGCCATAAAGGATTACTAGCGGGGGGGCTGCACAGGGAGACCCAGTACTTC
TRBJ1-5,TRBV6-4,once,-,CASSGQVDQPQHF,TGTGCCAGCAGTGGACAGGTTGATCAGCCCCAGCATTTT
TRBJ2-7,TRBV29-1,-,-,CSVVARRKGEQYF,TGCAGCGTTGTGGCTAGGCGCAAGGGCGAGCAGTACTTC